The present T cell receptor beta chain was sequenced within a study of human T cells and chemical hapten exposure. Sample time point: patch test 1, 2 weeks after DPC sensitization. Noted treatment: therapeutic diphenylcyclopropenone sensitization with weekly scalp DPC. Original analysis: A per-sample median of about 95,000 TCRs was observed, with counts ranging from about 23,224 to 690,600. Each CDR3 protein gets one entry after TCRdb re-called the RACE reads with MiXCR. These V and J calls originate from TCRdb's pipeline instead of the authors' own analysis. Among over 45,000 distinct CDR3 sequences listed, about 9.6% were seen once. Germline lookup yields CDR1 MNHEY and CDR2 SMNVEV (reference sequence). V lost 4 bases, J lost 7 bases, and 8 bases lay in between. The CDR3 covers 12 residues. This clonotype was seen a few times.

The chain links TRBV27 to TRBJ2-1; weak D call: TRBD1 (5 bases). The material sequenced was whole blood, taken in connection with sensitization to the hapten diphenylcyclopropenone (DPC). This sequence originates from a woman between 40 and 50 years old with alopecia areata. Some clones in this sample may be carry-over from other donors' samples. CDR3 DNA: TGTGCCAGCAGTTCACAGGTGAATGAGCAGTTCTTC. Translating it yields CASSSQVNEQFF.